These T cell receptor beta chains were read from a single sample in a study of blood T cell repertoires in COVID-19. Here immunoSEQ multiplex PCR was the method, and the copy in TCRdb shows in-frame clones only, minus some. The sample gives about 50,000 clones, 65% to 85% of which show up once; roughly 6.2% is in the top ten. The sequencing input was peripheral blood. All receptors come from an elderly woman with acute or convalescent COVID-19. Both conserved end residues are part of each CDR3. The D gene is left open where the match is weak. Only some rows state a clone size, as once, few, many or a class for expanded clones.

v_gene	d_gene	j_gene	abundance	CDR3nt	CDR3aa
TRBV24-1	TRBD2	TRBJ2-1	.	TGTGCCACCAGTGACCCAATTCTAGCGGGGGGCTCAAATGAGCAGTTCTTC	CATSDPILAGGSNEQFF
TRBV11-2	TRBD2	TRBJ2-7	.	TGTGCCAGCAGCTTTGGAACTAGCGGGGCCTACGAGCAGTACTTC	CASSFGTSGAYEQYF
TRBV19	.	TRBJ1-2	.	TGTGCCAGTAGTGAATCCCGGGGTTATGGCTACACCTTC	CASSESRGYGYTF
TRBV5-1	TRBD1	TRBJ2-3	.	TGCGCCAGCAGCCGGACCGGGACAGAGAACACAGATACGCAGTATTTT	CASSRTGTENTDTQYF
TRBV7-2	TRBD1	TRBJ2-5	.	TGTGCCAGCAGCCCGAACCCGACAGGGGGCCGAGAGACCCAGTACTTC	CASSPNPTGGRETQYF
TRBV4-1	.	TRBJ1-2	.	TGCGCCAGCAGCCAAGTGGCAGGGGCTAGCTATGGCTACACCTTC	CASSQVAGASYGYTF
TRBV9	TRBD1	TRBJ2-7	many	TGTGCCAGCAGCGGGACAGGGGACGAGCAGTACTTC	CASSGTGDEQYF
TRBV11-2	.	TRBJ1-1	.	TGTGCCAGCAGCAAGTCGGGTTTTGAAGCTTTCTTT	CASSKSGFEAFF
TRBV5-6	.	TRBJ1-3	.	TGTGCCAGCAGCTTAACAGGCCCCTCTGGAAACACCATATATTTT	CASSLTGPSGNTIYF
TRBV27	TRBD2	TRBJ2-1	.	TGTGCCAGCAGTGTAACGACTAGCGGGGGGGCAGATGAGCAGTTCTTC	CASSVTTSGGADEQFF
TRBV11-2	.	TRBJ2-2	.	TGTGCCAGCAGCCCCGCAGGGGTGGGGACCGGGGAGCTGTTTTTT	CASSPAGVGTGELFF
TRBV5-6	.	TRBJ1-2	.	TGTGCCAGCAGCCCCCTCAGGGAACTTAACTATGGCTACACCTTC	CASSPLRELNYGYTF
TRBV11-3	TRBD1	TRBJ2-5	.	TGTGCCAGCAGTCGGACAGGGGGCAGGGAGACCCAGTACTTC	CASSRTGGRETQYF
TRBV19	TRBD1	TRBJ1-5	.	TGTGCCAGTAGTCGCGACAGGGGAAGCAATCAGCCCCAGCATTTT	CASSRDRGSNQPQHF
TRBV4-2	.	TRBJ1-2	.	TGTGCCAGCAGCCAAGATGTCGCGCGCGGGCATGGGGGCTACACCTTC	CASSQDVARGHGGYTF
TRBV5-8	TRBD1	TRBJ1-1	few	TGTGCCAGCAGCCCGGGACAGGGTAGGACTCTCATGAACACTGAAGCTTTCTTT	CASSPGQGRTLMNTEAFF
TRBV3-1/TRBV3-2	TRBD2	TRBJ2-1	.	TGTGCCAGCAGCCAAGATTCCCTAGCGGGGGGGTTTTACAATGAGCAGTTCTTC	CASSQDSLAGGFYNEQFF
TRBV9	TRBD1	TRBJ2-3	.	TGTGCCAGCAGCGCTGACAGGGGGAGTACTAGCACAGATACGCAGTATTTT	CASSADRGSTSTDTQYF
TRBV6-5	.	TRBJ1-3	.	TGTGCCAGCGGACCACAGGGAGCCGGAAACACCATATATTTT	CASGPQGAGNTIYF
TRBV19	TRBD1	TRBJ1-5	once	TGTGCCAGTAGTACGATCTCCGGACAGGGTAAACAGCCCCAGCATTTT	CASSTISGQGKQPQHF
TRBV2	.	TRBJ1-3	once	TGTGCCAGCAGTGATCCCGGTTCTGGAAACACCATATATTTT	CASSDPGSGNTIYF
TRBV27	TRBD1	TRBJ1-1	.	TGTGCCAGCAGTTTGTTCAGGGGGCAATCCCTGAACACTGAAGCTTTCTTT	CASSLFRGQSLNTEAFF
TRBV25-1	.	TRBJ1-4	.	TGTGCCAGCAGTGAAGGTATTAGAAAGGGGGCTAATGAAAAACTGTTTTTT	CASSEGIRKGANEKLFF
TRBV5-5	TRBD1	TRBJ2-1	.	TGTGCCAGCAGTAGATCCGGGACAGGGGCATACAATGAGCAGTTCTTC	CASSRSGTGAYNEQFF
TRBV7-8	TRBD1	TRBJ1-1	.	TGTGCCAGCAGCGGGACAGGGTTGAACACTGAAGCTTTCTTT	CASSGTGLNTEAFF
TRBV25-1	.	TRBJ2-7	.	TGTGCCAGCACCCCCGTCGGAGTCCACGAGCAGTACTTC	CASTPVGVHEQYF
TRBV30	TRBD1	TRBJ1-2	.	TGTGCCTGGAGTGTGGGGACAGGGAGAGGCTACACCTTC	CAWSVGTGRGYTF
TRBV10-2	TRBD1	TRBJ2-2	medium-sized	TGCGCCAGCAGTGAGCGACAGGGCTCCGGGGAGCTGTTTTTT	CASSERQGSGELFF
TRBV27	.	TRBJ1-1	.	TGTGCCAGTCAGAGATCACAGGTTCCTTACACTGAAGCTTTCTTT	CASQRSQVPYTEAFF
TRBV4-1	TRBD1	TRBJ2-2	.	TGCGCCAGCAGCCCGTTGACAGGGGCGAGGAACACCGGGGAGCTGTTTTTT	CASSPLTGARNTGELFF
TRBV7-3	TRBD1	TRBJ1-2	.	TGTGCCAGCAGCTTATTCCCAGGGGGCGCGGTTGACACCTTC	CASSLFPGGAVDTF
TRBV9	.	TRBJ2-1	.	TGTGCCAGCAGTAATCGTGGCTCGTACAATGAGCAGTTCTTC	CASSNRGSYNEQFF
TRBV19	.	TRBJ1-2	.	TGTGCCAGTAGTATTCAGGGGTTCTATGGCTACACCTTC	CASSIQGFYGYTF
TRBV10-3	TRBD1	TRBJ2-5	.	TGTGCCATCAGTATAGGACAGGTGAGGGCCAACCAAGAGACCCAGTACTTC	CAISIGQVRANQETQYF